This T cell receptor (beta chain) was recovered during a study of stem cell transplantation in POMP-related autoinflammatory disease. CDR1 is DFQATT and CDR2 is SNEGSKA in the germline V gene (reference sequence). This CDR3 has 11 amino acids. Sequencing used immunoSEQ multiplex PCR; TCRdb keeps in-frame clones, though not all of them. Of tens of thousands of clones in the sample, around 90% are singletons; the top ten hold about 0.66%. This clonotype was sampled from a human patient with POMP-related autoinflammation and immune dysregulation (PRAID). Some T cells may be the graft donor's. Sequencing was performed on CD4+ T cells from PBMCs, taken after stem cell transplantation. The rearrangement joins TRBV20-1 to TRBJ2-3; unclear D gene. CDR3 sequence: CTPLGRYTQYF. The CDR3 DNA sequence: TGCACCCCTTTGGGCAGGTATACGCAGTATTTT.